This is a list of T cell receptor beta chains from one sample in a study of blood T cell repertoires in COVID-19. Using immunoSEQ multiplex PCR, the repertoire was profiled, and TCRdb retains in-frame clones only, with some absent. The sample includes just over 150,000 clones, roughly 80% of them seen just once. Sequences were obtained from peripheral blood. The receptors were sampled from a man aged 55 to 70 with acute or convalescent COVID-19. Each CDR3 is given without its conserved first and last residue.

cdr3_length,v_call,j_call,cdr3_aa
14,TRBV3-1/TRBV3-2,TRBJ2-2,ASSRGTGGVTGELF
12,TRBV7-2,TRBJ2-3,ATQLAGLTDTQY
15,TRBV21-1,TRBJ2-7,ASSGPGLAGEVYEQY
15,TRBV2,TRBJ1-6,ASSARQLSSYNSPLH
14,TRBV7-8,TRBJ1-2,ASRPNPGQGPHGYT
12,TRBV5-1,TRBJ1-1,ASSLGQGWAEAF
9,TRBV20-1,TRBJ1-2,SATKEVSYT
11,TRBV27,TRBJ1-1,ASPPLGGTEAF
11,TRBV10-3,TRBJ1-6,AISYRDNSPLH
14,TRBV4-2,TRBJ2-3,ASSQTAGGRGDTQY
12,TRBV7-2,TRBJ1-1,ASSPVGGGTEAF
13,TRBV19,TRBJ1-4,ASRSPVLRDEKLF
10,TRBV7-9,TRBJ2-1,ASSPAYNEQF
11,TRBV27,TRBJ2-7,ASSWRLGYEQY
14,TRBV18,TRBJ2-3,ASSPPAGRTTDTQY